This paragraph reports one TCR beta chain. Its antigen is unknown. This specimen belongs to a study of cytomegalovirus exposure and HLA in healthy donors. Study observations and caveats: Differences between HLA loci emerged in a later analysis of TCR association rates, with DRB1 most and HLA-C fewest. Immune exposure information comprised only CMV serostatus. A later analysis found common viral pathogens apparently linked to several of the most significant clusters.

The PCR ran on 60 Vbeta and 13 Jbeta primers. Study processing details: An analysis that came later counted 77 million or so unique TCR beta chains, around 12 million shared. The repertoire was sequenced with immunoSEQ multiplex PCR; TCRdb's copy has only in-frame clones and lacks some. That table furnishes V, J and clone size, whereas the DNA furnished D and trimming. Among some 110,000 clones listed, about 64% were seen once. CDR1 and CDR2 (germline): SGHDT, YYEEEE. CDR3 length: 14 amino acids. With 1 base removed from V and 8 bases from J, the gap between germline ends came to 15 bases. V is TRBV5-6 and J is TRBJ1-2, with a tentative D call TRBD1 (6 bases). The source material was PBMCs. The source is a female donor in good health and CMV-seronegative. CDR3 region: CASSLWPGVGGYTF. CDR3 in DNA: TGTGCCAGCAGCTTGTGGCCAGGGGTCGGAGGCTACACCTTC.